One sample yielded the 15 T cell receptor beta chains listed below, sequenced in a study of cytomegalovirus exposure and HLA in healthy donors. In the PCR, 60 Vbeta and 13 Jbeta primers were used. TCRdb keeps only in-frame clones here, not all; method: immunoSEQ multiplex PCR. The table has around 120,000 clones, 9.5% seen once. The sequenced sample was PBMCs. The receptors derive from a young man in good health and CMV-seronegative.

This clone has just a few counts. The CDR3 DNA is TGTGCCAGTAGTGAATTAAGGGGGCGATCTGCCTACGAGCAGTACTTC. Translated, it gives CASSELRGRSAYEQYF. The rearrangement uses TRBV19 and TRBJ2-7; 7 bases map to TRBD1. The junction had 12 bases not matched to a gene; V was cut back by 5 bases and J by 2 bases. CDR3 size: 16 residues. The germline CDR1 and CDR2 sequences are LNHDA and SQIVND (reference sequence).

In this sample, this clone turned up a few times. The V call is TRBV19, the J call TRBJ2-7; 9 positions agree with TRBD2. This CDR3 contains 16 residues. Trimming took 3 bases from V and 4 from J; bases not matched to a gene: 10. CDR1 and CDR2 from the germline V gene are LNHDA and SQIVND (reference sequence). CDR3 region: CASSMGGASGTYEQYF. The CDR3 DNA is TGTGCCAGTAGTATGGGGGGGGCTAGCGGGACTTACGAGCAGTACTTC. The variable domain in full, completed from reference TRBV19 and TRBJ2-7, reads DGGITQSPKYLFRKEGQNVTLSCEQNLNHDAMYWYRQDPGQGLRLIYYSQIVNDFQKGDIAEGYSVSREKKESFPLTVTSAQKNPTAFYLCASSMGGASGTYEQYFGPGTRLTVT.

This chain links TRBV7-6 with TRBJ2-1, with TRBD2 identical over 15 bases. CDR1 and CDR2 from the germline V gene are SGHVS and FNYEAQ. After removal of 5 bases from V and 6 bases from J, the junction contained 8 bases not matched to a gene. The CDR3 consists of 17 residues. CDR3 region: CASSLGTSGRPFNEQFF. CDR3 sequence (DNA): TGTGCCAGCAGCCTAGGGACTAGCGGGAGGCCCTTCAATGAGCAGTTCTTC.

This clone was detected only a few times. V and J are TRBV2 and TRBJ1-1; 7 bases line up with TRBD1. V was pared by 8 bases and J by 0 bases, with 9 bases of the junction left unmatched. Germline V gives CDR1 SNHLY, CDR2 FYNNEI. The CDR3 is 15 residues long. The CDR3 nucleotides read TGTGCCAGCGGCCGACAGGGAGGTATGAACACTGAAGCTTTCTTT. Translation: CASGRQGGMNTEAFF. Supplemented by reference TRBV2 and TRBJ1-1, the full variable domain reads EPEVTQTPSHQVTQMGQEVILRCVPISNHLYFYWYRQILGQKVEFLVSFYNNEISEKSEIFDDQFSVERPDGSNFTLKIRSTKLEDSAMYFCASGRQGGMNTEAFFGQGTRLTVV.

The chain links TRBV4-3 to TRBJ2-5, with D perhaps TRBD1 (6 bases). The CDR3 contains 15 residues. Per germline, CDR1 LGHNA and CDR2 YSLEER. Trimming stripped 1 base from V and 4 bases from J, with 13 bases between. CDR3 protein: CASSQATGTVETQYF. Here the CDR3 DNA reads TGCGCCAGCAGCCAAGCCACAGGGACGGTAGAGACCCAGTACTTC.

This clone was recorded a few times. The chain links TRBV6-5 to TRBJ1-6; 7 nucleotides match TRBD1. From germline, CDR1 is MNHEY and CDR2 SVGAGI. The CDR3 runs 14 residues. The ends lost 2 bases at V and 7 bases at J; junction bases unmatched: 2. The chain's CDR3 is CASSYGTDNSPLHF. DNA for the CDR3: TGTGCCAGCAGTTACGGGACAGACAATTCACCCCTCCACTTT.

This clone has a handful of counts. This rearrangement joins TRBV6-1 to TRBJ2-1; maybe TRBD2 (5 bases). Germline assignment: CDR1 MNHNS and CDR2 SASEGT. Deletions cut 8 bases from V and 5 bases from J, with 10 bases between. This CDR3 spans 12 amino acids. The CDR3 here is CASLLVNNEQFF. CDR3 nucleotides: TGTGCCAGCTTACTAGTCAACAATGAGCAGTTCTTC.

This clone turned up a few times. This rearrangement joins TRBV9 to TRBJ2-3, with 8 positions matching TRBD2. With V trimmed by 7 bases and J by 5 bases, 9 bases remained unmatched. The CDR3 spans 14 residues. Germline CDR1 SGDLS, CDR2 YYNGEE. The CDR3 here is CASAVAGGRDTQYF. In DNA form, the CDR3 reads TGTGCCAGCGCTGTCGCGGGGGGTAGAGATACGCAGTATTTT. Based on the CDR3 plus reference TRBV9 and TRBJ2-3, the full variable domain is DSGVTQTPKHLITATGQRVTLRCSPRSGDLSVYWYQQSLDQGLQFLIQYYNGEERAKGNILERFSAQQFPDLHSELNLSSLELGDSALYFCASAVAGGRDTQYFGPGTRLTVL.

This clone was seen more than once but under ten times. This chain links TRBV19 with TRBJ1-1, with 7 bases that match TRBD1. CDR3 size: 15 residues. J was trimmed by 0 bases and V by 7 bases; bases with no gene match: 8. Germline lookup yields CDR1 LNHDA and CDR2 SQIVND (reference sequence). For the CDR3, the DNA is TGTGCCAGTATTTCCCGGACAGGACTGAACACTGAAGCTTTCTTT. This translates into CASISRTGLNTEAFF.

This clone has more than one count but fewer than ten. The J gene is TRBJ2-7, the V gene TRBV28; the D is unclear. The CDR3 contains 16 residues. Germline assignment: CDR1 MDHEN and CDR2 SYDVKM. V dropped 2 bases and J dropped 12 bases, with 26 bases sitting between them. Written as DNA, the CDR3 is TGTGCCAGCAGTTTACCCAGCGTACGTGTGCATGAAGCTTGGTACTTC. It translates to CASSLPSVRVHEAWYF.

The CDR3 region has the DNA TGCGCCAGCAGCCAAGATTGGCAGACTCTCTCCAATTCACCCCTCCACTTT. This encodes CASSQDWQTLSNSPLHF. The rearrangement links TRBV4-1 to TRBJ1-6; unclear D gene. Germline assignment: CDR1 MGHRA and CDR2 YSYEKL. With 0 bases removed from V and 7 bases from J, the gap between germline ends came to 16 bases. This CDR3 comprises 17 residues.

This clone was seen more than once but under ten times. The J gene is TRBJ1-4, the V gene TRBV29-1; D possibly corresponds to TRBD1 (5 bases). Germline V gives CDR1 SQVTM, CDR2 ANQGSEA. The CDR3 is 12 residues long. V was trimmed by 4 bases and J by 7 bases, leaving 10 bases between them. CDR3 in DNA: TGCAGCGTTGCGGGGGTGGGTGAAAAACTGTTTTTT. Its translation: CSVAGVGEKLFF.

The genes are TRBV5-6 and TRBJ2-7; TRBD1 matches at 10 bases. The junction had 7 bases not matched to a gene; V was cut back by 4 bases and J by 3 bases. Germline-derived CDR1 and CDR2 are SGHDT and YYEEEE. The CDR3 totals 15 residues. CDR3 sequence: CASSKTGGASYEQYF. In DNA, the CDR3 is TGTGCCAGCAGCAAGACAGGGGGCGCTAGCTACGAGCAGTACTTC.

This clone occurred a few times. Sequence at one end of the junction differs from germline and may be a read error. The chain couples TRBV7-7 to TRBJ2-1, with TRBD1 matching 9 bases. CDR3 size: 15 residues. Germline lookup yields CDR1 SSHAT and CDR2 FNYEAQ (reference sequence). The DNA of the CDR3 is TGTGCTAGCAGCGTGACCGGGACAGGGAACAATGAGCAGTTCTTC. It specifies CASSVTGTGNNEQFF.

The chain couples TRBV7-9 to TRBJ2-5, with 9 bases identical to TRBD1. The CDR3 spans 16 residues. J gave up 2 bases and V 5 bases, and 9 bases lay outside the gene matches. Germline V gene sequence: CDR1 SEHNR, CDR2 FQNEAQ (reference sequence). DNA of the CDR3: TGTGCCAGCAGCACCTCGACAGGGGGTCCACAAGAGACCCAGTACTTC. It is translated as CASSTSTGGPQETQYF. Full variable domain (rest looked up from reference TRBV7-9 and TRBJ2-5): DTGVSQNPRHKITKRGQNVTFRCDPISEHNRLYWYRQTLGQGPEFLTYFQNEAQLEKSRLLSDRFSAERPKGSFSTLEIQRTEQGDSAMYLCASSTSTGGPQETQYFGPGTRLLVL.